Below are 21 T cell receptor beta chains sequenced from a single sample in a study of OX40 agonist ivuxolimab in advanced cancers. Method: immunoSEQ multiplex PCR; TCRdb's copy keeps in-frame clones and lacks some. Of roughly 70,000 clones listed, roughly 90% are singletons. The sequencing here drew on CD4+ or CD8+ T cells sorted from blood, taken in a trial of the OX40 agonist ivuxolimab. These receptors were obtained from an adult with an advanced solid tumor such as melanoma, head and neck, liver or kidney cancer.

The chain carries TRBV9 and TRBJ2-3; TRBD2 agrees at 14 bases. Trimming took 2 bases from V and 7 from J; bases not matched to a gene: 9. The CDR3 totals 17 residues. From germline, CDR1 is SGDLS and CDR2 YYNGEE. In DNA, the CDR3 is TGTGCCAGCAGCGTGCTCGGACTAGCGGGAGGAGTAAATACGCAGTATTTT. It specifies CASSVLGLAGGVNTQYF.

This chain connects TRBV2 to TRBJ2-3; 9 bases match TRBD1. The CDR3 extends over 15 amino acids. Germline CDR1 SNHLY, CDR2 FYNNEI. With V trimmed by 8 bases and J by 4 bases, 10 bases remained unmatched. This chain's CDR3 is CASRSDRGLADTQYF. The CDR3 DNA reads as TGTGCCAGCCGCTCGGACAGGGGTCTCGCAGATACGCAGTATTTT.

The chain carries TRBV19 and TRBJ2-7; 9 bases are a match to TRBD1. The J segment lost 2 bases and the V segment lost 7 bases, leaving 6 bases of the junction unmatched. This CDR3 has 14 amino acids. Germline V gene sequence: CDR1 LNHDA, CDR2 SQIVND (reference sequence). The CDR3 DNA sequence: TGTGCCAGTACCTCCGGGACAGGGACCTACGAGCAGTACTTC. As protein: CASTSGTGTYEQYF.

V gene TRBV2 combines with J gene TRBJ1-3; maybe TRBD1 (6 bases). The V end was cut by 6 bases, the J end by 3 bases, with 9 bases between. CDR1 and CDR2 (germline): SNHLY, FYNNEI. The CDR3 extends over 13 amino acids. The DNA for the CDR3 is TGTGCCAGCAGAAGGACAGTTGGAAACACCATATATTTT. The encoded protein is CASRRTVGNTIYF.

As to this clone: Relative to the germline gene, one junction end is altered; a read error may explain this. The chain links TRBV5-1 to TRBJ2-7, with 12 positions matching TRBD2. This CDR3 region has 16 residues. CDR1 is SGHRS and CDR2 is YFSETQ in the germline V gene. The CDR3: CASSLVLAGGLYEQHF. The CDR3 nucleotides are TGCGCCAGCAGCTTGGTTCTAGCGGGAGGGCTCTACGAGCAGCACTTC.

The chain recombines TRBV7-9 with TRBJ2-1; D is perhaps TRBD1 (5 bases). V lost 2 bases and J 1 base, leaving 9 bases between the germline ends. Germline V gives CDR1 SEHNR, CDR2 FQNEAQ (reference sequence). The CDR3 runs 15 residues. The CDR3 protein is CASSLSDSSYNEQFF. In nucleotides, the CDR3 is TGTGCCAGCAGCTTATCTGACAGTTCCTACAATGAGCAGTTCTTC.

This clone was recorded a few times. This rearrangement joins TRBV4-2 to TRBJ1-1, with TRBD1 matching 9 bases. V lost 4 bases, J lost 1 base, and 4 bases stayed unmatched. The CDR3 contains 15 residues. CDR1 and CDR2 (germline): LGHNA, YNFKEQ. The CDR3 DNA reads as TGTGCCAGCAGCCTTACAGGGGGCGCGAACACTGAAGCTTTCTTT. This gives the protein CASSLTGGANTEAFF.

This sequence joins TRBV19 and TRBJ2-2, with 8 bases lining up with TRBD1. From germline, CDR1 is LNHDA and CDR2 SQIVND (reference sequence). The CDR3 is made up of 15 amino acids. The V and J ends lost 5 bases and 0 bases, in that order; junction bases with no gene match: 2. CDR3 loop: CASSWDRTNTGELFF. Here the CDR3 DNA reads TGTGCCAGTAGTTGGGACAGGACGAACACCGGGGAGCTGTTTTTT.

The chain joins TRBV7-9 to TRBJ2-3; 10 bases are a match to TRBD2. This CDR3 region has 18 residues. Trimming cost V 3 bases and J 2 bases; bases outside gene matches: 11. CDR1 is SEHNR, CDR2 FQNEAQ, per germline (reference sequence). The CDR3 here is CASSFLAGVWRNTDTQYF. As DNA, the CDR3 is TGTGCCAGCAGCTTCCTAGCGGGAGTATGGAGAAACACAGATACGCAGTATTTT.

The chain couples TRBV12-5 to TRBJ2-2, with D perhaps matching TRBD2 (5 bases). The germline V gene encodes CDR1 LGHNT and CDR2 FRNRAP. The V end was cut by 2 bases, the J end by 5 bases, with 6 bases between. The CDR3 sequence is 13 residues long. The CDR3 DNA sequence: TGTGCTAGTGGTTTGATAGCGACCGGGGAGCTGTTTTTT. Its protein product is CASGLIATGELFF.

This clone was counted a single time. CDR3 region: CASSYPTPGGSDEQYF. The CDR3 nucleotides read TGTGCCAGCAGTTACCCAACACCCGGGGGTTCCGACGAGCAGTACTTC. This chain links TRBV6-6 with TRBJ2-7; D may be TRBD2 (6 bases). CDR1 MNHNY and CDR2 SVGAGI come from the germline V gene (reference sequence). Trimming removed 2 bases at V and 5 bases at J, with 19 bases between. This CDR3 region has 16 residues.

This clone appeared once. CDR3 in amino acids: CASSLVGGFLYEQYF. The CDR3, as DNA: TGCGCCAGCAGCTTGGTGGGGGGGTTTCTCTACGAGCAGTACTTC. The chain has TRBV5-1 and TRBJ2-7, with 7 positions matching TRBD2. From germline, CDR1 is SGHRS and CDR2 YFSETQ. This CDR3 region has 15 residues. Trimming took 0 bases from V and 3 from J; bases not matched to a gene: 6.

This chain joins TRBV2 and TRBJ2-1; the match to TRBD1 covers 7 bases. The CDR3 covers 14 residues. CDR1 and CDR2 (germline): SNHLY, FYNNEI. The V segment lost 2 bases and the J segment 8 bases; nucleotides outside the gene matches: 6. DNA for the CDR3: TGTGCCAGCAGTGAAAGAGACAGGGTGCATGAGCAGTTCTTC. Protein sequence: CASSERDRVHEQFF. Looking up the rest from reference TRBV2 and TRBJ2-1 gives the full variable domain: EPEVTQTPSHQVTQMGQEVILRCVPISNHLYFYWYRQILGQKVEFLVSFYNNEISEKSEIFDDQFSVERPDGSNFTLKIRSTKLEDSAMYFCASSERDRVHEQFFGPGTRLTVL.

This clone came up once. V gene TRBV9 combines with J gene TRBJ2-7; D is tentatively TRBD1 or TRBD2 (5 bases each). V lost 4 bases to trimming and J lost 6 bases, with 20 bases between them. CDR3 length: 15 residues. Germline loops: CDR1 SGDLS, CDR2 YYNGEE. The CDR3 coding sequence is TGTGCCAGCAGCCTAGGCCCGGATGAGGGGAGCGAGCAGTACTTC. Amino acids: CASSLGPDEGSEQYF.

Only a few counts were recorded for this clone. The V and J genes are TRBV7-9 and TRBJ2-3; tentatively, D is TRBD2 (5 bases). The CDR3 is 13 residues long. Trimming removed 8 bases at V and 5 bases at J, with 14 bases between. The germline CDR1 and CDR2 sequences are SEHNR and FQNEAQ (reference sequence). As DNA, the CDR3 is TGTGCCAGCCTACGAGACTACCAAGATACGCAGTATTTT. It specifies CASLRDYQDTQYF.

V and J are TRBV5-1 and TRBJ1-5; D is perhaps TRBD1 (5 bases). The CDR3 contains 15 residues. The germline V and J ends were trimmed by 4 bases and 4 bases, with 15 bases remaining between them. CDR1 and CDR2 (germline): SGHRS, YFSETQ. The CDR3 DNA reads TGCGCCAGCAGCCTTAACACAGGAGGAAATCAGCCCCAGCATTTT. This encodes CASSLNTGGNQPQHF.

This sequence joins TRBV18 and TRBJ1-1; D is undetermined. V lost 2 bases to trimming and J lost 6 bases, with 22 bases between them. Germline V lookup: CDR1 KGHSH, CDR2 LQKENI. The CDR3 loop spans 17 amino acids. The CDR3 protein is CASSPDMLTARRAEAFF. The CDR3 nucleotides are TGTGCCAGCTCACCAGATATGCTAACAGCCCGACGCGCTGAAGCTTTCTTT.

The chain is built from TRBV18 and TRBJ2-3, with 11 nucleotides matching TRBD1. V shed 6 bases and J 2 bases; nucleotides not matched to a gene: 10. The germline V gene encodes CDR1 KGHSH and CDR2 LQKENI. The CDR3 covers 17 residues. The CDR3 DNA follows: TGTGCCAGCTCGCGGACAGGGGGCCGACGACCCACAGATACGCAGTATTTT. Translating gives CASSRTGGRRPTDTQYF.

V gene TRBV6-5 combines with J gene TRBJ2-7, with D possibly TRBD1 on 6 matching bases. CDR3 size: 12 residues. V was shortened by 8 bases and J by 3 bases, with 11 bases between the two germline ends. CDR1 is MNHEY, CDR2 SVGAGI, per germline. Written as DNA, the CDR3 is TGTGCCAGCGGAAGGGGGTACTACGAGCAGTACTTC. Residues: CASGRGYYEQYF.

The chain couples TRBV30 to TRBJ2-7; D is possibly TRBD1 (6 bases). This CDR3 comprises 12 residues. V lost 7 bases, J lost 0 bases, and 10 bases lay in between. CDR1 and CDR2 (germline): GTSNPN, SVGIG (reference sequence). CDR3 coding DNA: TGTGCCTTTGGACAGCACTCCTACGAGCAGTACTTC. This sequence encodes CAFGQHSYEQYF.

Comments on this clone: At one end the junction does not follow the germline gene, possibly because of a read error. The CDR3 sequence: CASSAVRLERAF. CDR3 DNA: TGTGCCAGCAGTGCCGTACGTCTTGAAAGGGCCTTC. This rearrangement joins TRBV6-1 to TRBJ1-2; no reliable D call. The CDR3 has 12 amino acids. Germline CDR1 MNHNS, CDR2 SASEGT.